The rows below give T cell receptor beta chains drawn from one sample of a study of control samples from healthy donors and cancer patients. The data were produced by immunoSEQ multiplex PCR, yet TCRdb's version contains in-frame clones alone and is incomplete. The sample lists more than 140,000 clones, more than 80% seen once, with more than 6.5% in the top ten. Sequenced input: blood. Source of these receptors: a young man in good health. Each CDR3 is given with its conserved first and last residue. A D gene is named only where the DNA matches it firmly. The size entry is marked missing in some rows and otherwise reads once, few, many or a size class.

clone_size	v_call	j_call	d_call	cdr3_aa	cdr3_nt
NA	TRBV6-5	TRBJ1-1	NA	CASSYSGGNTEAFF	TGTGCCAGCAGTTATTCCGGTGGGAACACTGAAGCTTTCTTT
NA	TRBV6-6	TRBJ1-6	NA	CASSYPLSTYNSPLHF	TGTGCCAGCAGTTACCCCTTAAGCACATATAATTCACCCCTCCACTTT
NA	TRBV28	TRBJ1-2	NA	CASRFSGNYGYTF	TGTGCCAGCAGATTCTCGGGTAACTATGGCTACACCTTC
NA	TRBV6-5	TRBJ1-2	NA	CASKTGLHGYTF	TGTGCCAGCAAAACAGGGCTGCATGGCTACACCTTC
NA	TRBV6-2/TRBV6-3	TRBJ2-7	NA	CASSYSPPGPTYEQYF	TGTGCCAGCAGTTACTCACCCCCGGGTCCTACCTACGAGCAGTACTTC
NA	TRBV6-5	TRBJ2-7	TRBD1	CATGRTGVSEQYF	TGTGCCACTGGTCGGACAGGGGTAAGCGAGCAGTACTTC
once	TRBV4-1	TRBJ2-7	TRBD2	CASSPSTSAYEQYF	TGCGCCAGCAGCCCATCGACTAGCGCGTACGAGCAGTACTTC
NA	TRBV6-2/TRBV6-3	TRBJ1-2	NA	CASSYSDYGYTF	TGTGCCAGCAGTTACAGTGACTATGGCTACACCTTC
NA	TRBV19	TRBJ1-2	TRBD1	CARVRGVYGYTF	TGTGCCAGAGTCAGGGGGGTCTATGGCTACACCTTC
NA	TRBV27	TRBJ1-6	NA	CATRIQGSNSPLHF	TGTGCCACCCGGATCCAGGGATCTAATTCACCCCTCCACTTT
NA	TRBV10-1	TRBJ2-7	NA	CASSESEVGFGPTLYEQYF	TGCGCCAGCAGTGAGTCGGAGGTCGGATTTGGGCCTACATTGTACGAGCAGTACTTC
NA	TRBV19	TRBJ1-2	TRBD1	CASSDHLTGGLDGYTF	TGTGCCAGTAGCGACCACCTCACAGGGGGGCTCGATGGCTACACCTTC
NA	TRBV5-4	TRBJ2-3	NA	CASSLFRSTDTQYF	TGTGCCAGCAGCTTGTTCAGAAGCACAGATACGCAGTATTTT
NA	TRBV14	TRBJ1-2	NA	CASSPITGQLFYGYTF	TGTGCCAGCAGCCCTATAACGGGACAACTTTTCTATGGCTACACCTTC
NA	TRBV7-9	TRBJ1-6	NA	CASSLGSPLHF	TGTGCCAGCAGCTTAGGGTCACCCCTCCACTTT
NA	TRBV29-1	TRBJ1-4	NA	CSVVTGWDEKLFF	TGCAGCGTTGTGACGGGATGGGATGAAAAACTGTTTTTT
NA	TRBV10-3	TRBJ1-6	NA	CAISEGSYSSYNSPLHF	TGTGCCATCAGTGAGGGGTCGTACAGCTCCTATAATTCACCCCTCCACTTT
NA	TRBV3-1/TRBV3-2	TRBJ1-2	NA	CASSQEGRPGAGYTF	TGTGCCAGCAGCCAAGAGGGGCGGCCAGGGGCTGGCTACACCTTC
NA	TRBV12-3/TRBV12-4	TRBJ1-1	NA	CASSFNQDTEAFF	TGTGCCAGCAGTTTTAATCAGGACACTGAAGCTTTCTTT
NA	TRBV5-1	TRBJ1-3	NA	CASSAAPGDGNTIYF	TGCGCCAGCAGCGCCGCTCCAGGGGACGGAAACACCATATATTTT
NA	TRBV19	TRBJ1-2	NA	CASQMGGSLRYGYTF	TGTGCCAGCCAAATGGGGGGGTCGCTCCGCTATGGCTACACCTTC
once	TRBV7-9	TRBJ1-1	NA	CASGAATEAFF	TGTGCCAGCGGGGCAGCTACTGAAGCTTTCTTT
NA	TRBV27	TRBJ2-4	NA	CASSLSRGSGPGIQYF	TGTGCCAGCAGTCTCTCCAGGGGCTCGGGCCCTGGCATTCAGTACTTC
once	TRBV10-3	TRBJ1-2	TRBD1	CAVRQGDYGYTF	TGTGCCGTCAGACAGGGTGACTATGGCTACACCTTC
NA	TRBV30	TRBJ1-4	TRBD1	CAWAEGQPNEKLFF	TGTGCCTGGGCTGAGGGACAGCCTAATGAAAAACTGTTTTTT
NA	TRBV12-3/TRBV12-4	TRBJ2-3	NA	CASRFWTDTQYF	TGTGCCAGCAGATTTTGGACAGATACGCAGTATTTT
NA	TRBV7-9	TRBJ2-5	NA	CASSPGWGGETQYF	TGTGCCAGCAGCCCAGGCTGGGGAGGAGAGACCCAGTACTTC
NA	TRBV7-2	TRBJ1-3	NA	CASSPVGLGNTIYF	TGTGCCAGCAGCCCGGTTGGGTTAGGAAACACCATATATTTT
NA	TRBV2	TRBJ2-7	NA	CASSVRAEQYF	TGTGCCAGCAGTGTTAGGGCGGAGCAGTACTTC
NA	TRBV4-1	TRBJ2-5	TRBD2	CASSRLPTSVETQYF	TGCGCCAGCAGCCGACTACCTACTAGCGTTGAGACCCAGTACTTC
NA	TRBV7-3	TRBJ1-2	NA	CASSFRGAHYGYTF	TGTGCCAGCAGCTTCCGGGGCGCCCACTATGGCTACACCTTC
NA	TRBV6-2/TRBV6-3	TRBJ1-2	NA	CASSPLAPYGYTF	TGTGCCAGCAGTCCGCTGGCCCCCTATGGCTACACCTTC
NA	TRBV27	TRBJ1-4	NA	CASSLVGSPEKLFF	TGTGCCAGCAGTTTAGTAGGGAGTCCTGAAAAACTGTTTTTT
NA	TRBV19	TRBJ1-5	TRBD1	CASTRDRISNQPQHF	TGTGCCAGTACCCGGGACAGGATTAGCAATCAGCCCCAGCATTTT
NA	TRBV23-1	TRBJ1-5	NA	CASSQSRTENQPQHF	TGCGCCAGCAGTCAATCAAGGACAGAGAATCAGCCCCAGCATTTT
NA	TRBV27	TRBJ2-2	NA	CASSLYMGYRELFF	TGTGCCAGCAGTCTATATATGGGTTACAGGGAGCTGTTTTTT
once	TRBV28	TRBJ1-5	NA	CASNSRGRGYQPQHF	TGTGCCAGCAATTCCCGGGGGCGGGGGTATCAGCCCCAGCATTTT
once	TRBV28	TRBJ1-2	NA	CASSPGWYGYTF	TGTGCCAGCAGTCCGGGGTGGTATGGCTACACCTTC
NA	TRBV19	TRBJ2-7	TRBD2	CASSMGAERGLAYEQYF	TGTGCCAGTAGTATGGGTGCTGAGCGGGGTCTTGCCTACGAGCAGTACTTC
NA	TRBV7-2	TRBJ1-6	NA	CASSLQENSPLHF	TGTGCCAGCAGCTTGCAGGAGAATTCACCCCTCCACTTT
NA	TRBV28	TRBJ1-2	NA	CASSRRGVDYGYTF	TGTGCCAGCAGTCGGCGGGGTGTGGACTATGGCTACACCTTC
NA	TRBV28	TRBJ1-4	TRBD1	CASLGQGKGNEKLFF	TGTGCCAGCCTGGGACAGGGGAAGGGTAATGAAAAACTGTTTTTT
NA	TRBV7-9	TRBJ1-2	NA	CASSLTGTDDYGYTF	TGTGCCAGCAGCTTAACCGGGACGGACGATTATGGCTACACCTTC
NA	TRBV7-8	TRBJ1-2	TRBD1	CASNIGQGAIGYGYTF	TGTGCCAGCAACATCGGACAGGGGGCTATCGGCTATGGCTACACCTTC
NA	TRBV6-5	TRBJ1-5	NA	CASTPGESNQPQHF	TGTGCCAGCACCCCAGGGGAGTCCAATCAGCCCCAGCATTTT
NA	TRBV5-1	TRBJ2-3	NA	CASSSLGGGADTQYF	TGCGCCAGCAGCTCTCTAGGCGGTGGGGCAGATACGCAGTATTTT
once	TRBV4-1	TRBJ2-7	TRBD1	CASSHSPGTATIYEQYF	TGCGCCAGCAGCCACTCCCCCGGGACAGCGACAATCTACGAGCAGTACTTC
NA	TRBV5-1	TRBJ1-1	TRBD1	CASSLGTLTGGNTEAFF	TGCGCCAGCAGCTTGGGGACTTTGACAGGGGGCAACACTGAAGCTTTCTTT
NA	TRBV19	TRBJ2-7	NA	CASSICRGGFHEQYF	TGTGCCAGTAGTATTTGTAGGGGTGGATTCCACGAGCAGTACTTC
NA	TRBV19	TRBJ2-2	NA	CASGGIANTGELFF	TGTGCCAGTGGGGGCATCGCGAACACCGGGGAGCTGTTTTTT